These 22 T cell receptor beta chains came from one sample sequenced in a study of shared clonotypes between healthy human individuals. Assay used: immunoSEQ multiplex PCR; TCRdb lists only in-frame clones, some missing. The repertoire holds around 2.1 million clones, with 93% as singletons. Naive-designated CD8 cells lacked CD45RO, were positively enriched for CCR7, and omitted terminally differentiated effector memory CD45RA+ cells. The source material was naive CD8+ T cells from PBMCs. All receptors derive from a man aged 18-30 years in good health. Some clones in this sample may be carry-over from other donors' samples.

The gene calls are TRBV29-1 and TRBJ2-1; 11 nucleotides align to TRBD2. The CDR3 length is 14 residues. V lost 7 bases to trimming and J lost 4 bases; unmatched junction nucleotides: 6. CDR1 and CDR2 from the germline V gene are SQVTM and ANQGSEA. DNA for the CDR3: TGCAGCGCACCGACTAGCGGGGTTTACAATGAGCAGTTCTTC. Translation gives CSAPTSGVYNEQFF.

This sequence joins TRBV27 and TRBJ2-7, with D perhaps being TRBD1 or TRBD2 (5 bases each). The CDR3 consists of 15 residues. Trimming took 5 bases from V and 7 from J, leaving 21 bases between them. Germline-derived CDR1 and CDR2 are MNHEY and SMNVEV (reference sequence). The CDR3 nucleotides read TGTGCCAGCAGTCCCAGCCGGGGCTGGTCGTGGGAGCAGTACTTC. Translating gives CASSPSRGWSWEQYF.

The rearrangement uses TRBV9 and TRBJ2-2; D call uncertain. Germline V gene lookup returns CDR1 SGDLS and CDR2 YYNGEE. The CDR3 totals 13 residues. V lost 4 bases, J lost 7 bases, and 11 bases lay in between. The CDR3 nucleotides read TGTGCCAGCAGCCCCCCTAGTATCGGGGAGCTGTTTTTT. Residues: CASSPPSIGELFF.

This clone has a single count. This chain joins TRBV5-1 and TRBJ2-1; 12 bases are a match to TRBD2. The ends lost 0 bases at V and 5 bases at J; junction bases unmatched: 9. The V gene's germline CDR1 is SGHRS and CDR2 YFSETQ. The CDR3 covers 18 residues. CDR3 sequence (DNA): TGCGCCAGCAGCTTGGGGTGGACTAGCGGGAAGTTAAACAATGAGCAGTTCTTC. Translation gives CASSLGWTSGKLNNEQFF. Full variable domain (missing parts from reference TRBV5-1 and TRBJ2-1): KAGVTQTPRYLIKTRGQQVTLSCSPISGHRSVSWYQQTPGQGLQFLFEYFSETQRNKGNFPGRFSGRQFSNSRSEMNVSTLELGDSALYLCASSLGWTSGKLNNEQFFGPGTRLTVL.

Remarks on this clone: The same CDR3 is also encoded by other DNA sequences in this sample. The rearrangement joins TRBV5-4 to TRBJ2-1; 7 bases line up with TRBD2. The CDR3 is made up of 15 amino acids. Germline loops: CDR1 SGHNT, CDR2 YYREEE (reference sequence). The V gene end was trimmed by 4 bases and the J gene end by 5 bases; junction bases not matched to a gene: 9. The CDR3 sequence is CASSLKRERDNEQFF. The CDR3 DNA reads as TGTGCCAGCAGCCTCAAGCGGGAACGGGACAATGAGCAGTTCTTC.

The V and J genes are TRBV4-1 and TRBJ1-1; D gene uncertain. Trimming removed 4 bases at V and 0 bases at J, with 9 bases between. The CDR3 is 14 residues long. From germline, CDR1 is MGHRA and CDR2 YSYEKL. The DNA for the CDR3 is TGCGCCAGCAGCCTACCGTCGCTGAACACTGAAGCTTTCTTT. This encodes CASSLPSLNTEAFF.

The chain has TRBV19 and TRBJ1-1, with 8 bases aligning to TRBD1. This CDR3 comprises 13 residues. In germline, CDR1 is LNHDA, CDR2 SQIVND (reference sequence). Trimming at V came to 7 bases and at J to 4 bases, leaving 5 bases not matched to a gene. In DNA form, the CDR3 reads TGTGCCAGTACCTTAGGACAGGGCACTGAAGCTTTCTTT. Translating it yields CASTLGQGTEAFF.

The CDR3 sequence: CASSLRLLYEQYF. The CDR3 nucleotides read TGTGCCAGCAGTTTACGACTACTCTACGAGCAGTACTTC. V is TRBV27 and J is TRBJ2-7; a possible D gene is TRBD2 (5 bases). V gave up 2 bases and J gave up 3 bases, with 8 bases separating them. The CDR3 spans 13 residues. Germline assignment: CDR1 MNHEY and CDR2 SMNVEV (reference sequence).

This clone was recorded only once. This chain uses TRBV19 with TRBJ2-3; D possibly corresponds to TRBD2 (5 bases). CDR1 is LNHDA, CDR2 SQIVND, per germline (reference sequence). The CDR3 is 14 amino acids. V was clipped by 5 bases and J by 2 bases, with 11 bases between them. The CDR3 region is CASSERAFTDTQYF. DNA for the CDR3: TGTGCCAGTAGTGAGAGGGCTTTCACAGATACGCAGTATTTT. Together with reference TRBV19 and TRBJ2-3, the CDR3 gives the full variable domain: DGGITQSPKYLFRKEGQNVTLSCEQNLNHDAMYWYRQDPGQGLRLIYYSQIVNDFQKGDIAEGYSVSREKKESFPLTVTSAQKNPTAFYLCASSERAFTDTQYFGPGTRLTVL.

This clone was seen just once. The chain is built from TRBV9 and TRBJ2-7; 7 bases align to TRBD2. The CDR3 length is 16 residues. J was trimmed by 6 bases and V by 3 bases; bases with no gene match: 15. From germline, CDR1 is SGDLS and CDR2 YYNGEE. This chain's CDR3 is CASSGDIGGRNGEQYF. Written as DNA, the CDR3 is TGTGCCAGCAGCGGTGATATCGGCGGGAGAAACGGCGAGCAGTACTTC.

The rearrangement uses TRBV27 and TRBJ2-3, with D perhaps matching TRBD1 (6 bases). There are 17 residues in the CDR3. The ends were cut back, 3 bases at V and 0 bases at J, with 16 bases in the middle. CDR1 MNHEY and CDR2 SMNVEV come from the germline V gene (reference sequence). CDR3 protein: CASSFLGAGSSTDTQYF. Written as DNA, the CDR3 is TGTGCCAGCAGTTTCCTGGGGGCGGGCTCTAGCACAGATACGCAGTATTTT.

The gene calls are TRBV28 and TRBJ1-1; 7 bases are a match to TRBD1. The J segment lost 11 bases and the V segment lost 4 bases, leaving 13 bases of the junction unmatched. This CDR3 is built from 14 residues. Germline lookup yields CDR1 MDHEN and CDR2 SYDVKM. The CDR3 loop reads CASSSTGWTLAAFF. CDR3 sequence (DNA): TGTGCCAGCAGTTCGACAGGGTGGACTCTCGCGGCTTTCTTT.

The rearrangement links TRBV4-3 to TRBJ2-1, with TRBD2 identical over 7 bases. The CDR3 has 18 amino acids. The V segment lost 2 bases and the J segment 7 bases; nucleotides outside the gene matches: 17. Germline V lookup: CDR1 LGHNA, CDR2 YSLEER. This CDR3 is CASSQTWTGGVRWNEQFF. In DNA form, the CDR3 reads TGCGCCAGCAGCCAAACCTGGACGGGAGGCGTGAGATGGAATGAGCAGTTCTTC.

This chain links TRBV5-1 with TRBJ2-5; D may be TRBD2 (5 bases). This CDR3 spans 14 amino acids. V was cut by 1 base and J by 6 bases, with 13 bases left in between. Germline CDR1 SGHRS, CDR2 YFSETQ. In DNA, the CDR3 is TGCGCCAGCAGCTTGAGCGGCTATGCGAAGACCCAGTACTTC. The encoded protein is CASSLSGYAKTQYF. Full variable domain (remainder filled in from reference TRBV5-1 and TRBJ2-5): KAGVTQTPRYLIKTRGQQVTLSCSPISGHRSVSWYQQTPGQGLQFLFEYFSETQRNKGNFPGRFSGRQFSNSRSEMNVSTLELGDSALYLCASSLSGYAKTQYFGPGTRLLVL.

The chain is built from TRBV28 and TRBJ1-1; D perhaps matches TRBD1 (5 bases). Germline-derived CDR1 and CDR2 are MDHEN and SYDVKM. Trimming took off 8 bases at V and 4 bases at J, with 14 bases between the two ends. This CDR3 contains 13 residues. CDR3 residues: CASERGWGTEAFF. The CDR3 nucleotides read TGTGCCAGCGAGAGGGGCTGGGGCACTGAAGCTTTCTTT.

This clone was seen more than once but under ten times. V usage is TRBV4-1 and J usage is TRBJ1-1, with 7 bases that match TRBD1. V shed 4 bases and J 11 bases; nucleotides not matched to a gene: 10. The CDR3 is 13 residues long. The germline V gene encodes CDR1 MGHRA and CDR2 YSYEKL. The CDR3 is CASSLPDRAGAFF. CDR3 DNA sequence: TGCGCCAGCAGCCTCCCCGACAGGGCCGGGGCTTTCTTT.

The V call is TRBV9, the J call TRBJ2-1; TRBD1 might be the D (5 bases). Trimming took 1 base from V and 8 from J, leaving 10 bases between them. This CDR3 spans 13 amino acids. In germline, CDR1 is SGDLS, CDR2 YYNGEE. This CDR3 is CASSVNRIDEQFF. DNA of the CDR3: TGTGCCAGCAGCGTAAACAGGATTGATGAGCAGTTCTTC.

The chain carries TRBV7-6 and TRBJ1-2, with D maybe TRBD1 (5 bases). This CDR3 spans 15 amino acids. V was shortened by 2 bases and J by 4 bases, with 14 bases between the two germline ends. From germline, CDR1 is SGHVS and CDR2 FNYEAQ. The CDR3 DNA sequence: TGTGCCAGCAGCTTAATCCCAGAGGGGATCTATGGCTACACCTTC. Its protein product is CASSLIPEGIYGYTF. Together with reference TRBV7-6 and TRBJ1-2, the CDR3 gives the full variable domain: GAGVSQSPRYKVTKRGQDVALRCDPISGHVSLYWYRQALGQGPEFLTYFNYEAQQDKSGLPNDRFSAERPEGSISTLTIQRTEQRDSAMYRCASSLIPEGIYGYTFGSGTRLTVV.

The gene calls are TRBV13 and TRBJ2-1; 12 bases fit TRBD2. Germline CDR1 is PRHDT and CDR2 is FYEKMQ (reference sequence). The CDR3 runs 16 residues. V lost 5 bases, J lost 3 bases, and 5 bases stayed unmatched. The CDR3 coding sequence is TGTGCCAGCAGCCCACCGGGACTAGCGGGCTACAATGAGCAGTTCTTC. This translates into CASSPPGLAGYNEQFF.

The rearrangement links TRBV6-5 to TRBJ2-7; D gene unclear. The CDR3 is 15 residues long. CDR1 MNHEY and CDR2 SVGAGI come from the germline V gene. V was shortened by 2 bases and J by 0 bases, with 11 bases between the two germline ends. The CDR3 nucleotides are TGTGCCAGCAGTTACGGGGAAGGGATCTCCTACGAGCAGTACTTC. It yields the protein CASSYGEGISYEQYF.

The CDR3 reads CASSPPELNEQFF. CDR3 nucleotide sequence: TGTGCCAGCAGTCCCCCAGAGCTGAATGAGCAGTTCTTC. J is TRBJ2-1 and V is TRBV28, with no clear D. V was shortened by 5 bases and J by 7 bases, with 12 bases between the two germline ends. This CDR3 has 13 residues. CDR1 and CDR2 (germline): MDHEN, SYDVKM.

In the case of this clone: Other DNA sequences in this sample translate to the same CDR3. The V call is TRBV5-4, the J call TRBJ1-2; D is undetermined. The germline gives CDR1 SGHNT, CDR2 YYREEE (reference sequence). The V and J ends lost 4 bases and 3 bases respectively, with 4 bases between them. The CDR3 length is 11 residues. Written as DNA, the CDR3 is TGTGCCAGCAGCGCCTACTATGGCTACACCTTC. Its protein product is CASSAYYGYTF.